This TCR beta chain is drawn from a study of T cells in Graves' hyperthyroidism and ophthalmopathy. Study conclusions and caveats: Ophthalmopathy was told apart from stable hyperthyroidism by a 13 V-J model.

CDR3 length: 14 residues. CDR1 MNHNS and CDR2 SASEGT come from the germline V gene. V lost 2 bases and J 7 bases, leaving 14 bases between the germline ends. At least ten counts were recorded for this clonotype. The target antigen is unknown. Researchers took RNA transcripts and amplified the TCR beta CDR3 regions from them. The TCR CDR3 was amplified in a first-round RT-PCR using the HTBI primer set. TCRdb re-called the multiplex PCR reads through MiXCR, storing one row per CDR3 protein. This sample has about 590,000 distinct CDR3 sequences, with 13% to 15% found just once. A Clinical Activity Score of at least 3, a NOSPECS grade of at least 4 and a duration under 3 months were recorded in the ophthalmopathy patients. Each diagnosis was grounded in clinical symptoms, serum thyroxine and TRAb, thyroid ultrasound, and orbital computed tomography.

This chain links TRBV6-1 with TRBJ1-1; weak D call: TRBD1 (6 bases). Sequenced input: blood. The sequence derives from a woman aged 18-30 years with Graves' ophthalmopathy. For the CDR3, the DNA is TGTGCCAGCAGTGAACAGGACACAGGGTTTGAAGCTTTCTTT. This encodes CASSEQDTGFEAFF.